The 24 T cell receptor beta chains below were found in one sample sequenced in a study of blood T cell repertoires in COVID-19. Here immunoSEQ multiplex PCR was the method, and the copy in TCRdb shows in-frame clones only, minus some. The sample lists 250,000 to 350,000 clones; around 90% were seen once. Source material: PBMCs or T cells enriched from blood (not recorded which). The receptors were sampled from a young woman who had recovered from COVID-19.

CDR3 coding DNA: TGTGCCAGCAGTTACTCTACGGACAGGGGACGGGACGAGCAGTACTTC. As protein: CASSYSTDRGRDEQYF. The V call is TRBV6-2 or TRBV6-3, the J call TRBJ2-7, with 9 bases aligning to TRBD1. V shed 0 bases, J shed 5 bases, and the junction held 8 bases outside the gene matches. Germline loops: CDR1 MNHEY, CDR2 SVGEGT. CDR3 length equals 16 residues.

The rearrangement links TRBV18 to TRBJ1-2, with 9 bases that match TRBD1. V shed 0 bases, J shed 2 bases, and the junction held 10 bases outside the gene matches. CDR3 size: 18 residues. From germline, CDR1 is KGHSH and CDR2 LQKENI. CDR3 sequence: CASSPPSLRDRVNYGYTF. The DNA of the CDR3 is TGTGCCAGCTCACCACCTTCCCTCCGGGACAGGGTAAACTATGGCTACACCTTC. The full variable domain, completed using reference TRBV18 and TRBJ1-2, is NAGVMQNPRHLVRRRGQEARLRCSPMKGHSHVYWYRQLPEEGLKFMVYLQKENIIDESGMPKERFSAEFPKEGPSILRIQQVVRGDSAAYFCASSPPSLRDRVNYGYTFGSGTRLTVV.

The gene calls are TRBV6-4 and TRBJ2-3; TRBD1 is a possible D gene (6 bases). The V and J ends lost 2 bases and 2 bases respectively, with 14 bases between them. CDR1 is MRHNA and CDR2 is SNTAGT in the germline V gene. This CDR3 is 16 amino acids long. In nucleotides, the CDR3 is TGTGCCAGCAGTGACCCGGTAGGGGACAACACAGATACGCAGTATTTT. This encodes CASSDPVGDNTDTQYF.

The rearrangement links TRBV12-3 or TRBV12-4 to TRBJ1-3, with unresolved D. The CDR3 contains 12 residues. V lost 5 bases to trimming and J lost 3 bases, with 5 bases between them. The CDR3 is CASSLGGNTIYF. The CDR3, as DNA: TGTGCCAGCAGTCTCGGTGGAAACACCATATATTTT.

The chain couples TRBV7-3 to TRBJ1-1; 8 nucleotides line up with TRBD1. V was pared by 5 bases and J by 7 bases, with 6 bases of the junction left unmatched. Germline-derived CDR1 and CDR2 are SGHTA and FQGTGA. CDR3 length: 13 amino acids. The CDR3 loop reads CASSPGQGIEAFF. Here the CDR3 DNA reads TGTGCCAGCAGCCCTGGACAGGGCATTGAAGCTTTCTTT. The full variable domain, in which reference TRBV7-3 and TRBJ1-1 provide the parts outside the CDR3, is GAGVSQTPSNKVTEKGKYVELRCDPISGHTALYWYRQSLGQGPEFLIYFQGTGAADDSGLPNDRFFAVRPEGSVSTLKIQRTERGDSAVYLCASSPGQGIEAFFGQGTRLTVV.

V usage is TRBV4-3 and J usage is TRBJ1-2; maybe TRBD1 (5 bases). Trimming cost V 1 base and J 8 bases, with 11 bases left between them. Germline CDR1 and CDR2: LGHNA and YSLEER. The CDR3 runs 13 residues. CDR3 loop: CASSQGDGGGYTF. The CDR3 region has the DNA TGCGCCAGCAGCCAAGGCGACGGGGGGGGCTACACCTTC.

This rearrangement joins TRBV5-4 to TRBJ1-2; the D gene is possibly TRBD1 (5 bases). The germline V and J ends were trimmed by 7 bases and 6 bases, with 19 bases remaining between them. The CDR3 is made up of 14 amino acids. Germline values: CDR1 SGHNT, CDR2 YYREEE (reference sequence). The CDR3 protein is CASRTKGGAHGYTF. CDR3 DNA: TGTGCCAGCCGAACGAAAGGAGGGGCGCATGGCTACACCTTC. Full variable domain (remainder filled in from reference TRBV5-4 and TRBJ1-2): ETGVTQSPTHLIKTRGQQVTLRCSSQSGHNTVSWYQQALGQGPQFIFQYYREEENGRGNFPPRFSGLQFPNYSSELNVNALELDDSALYLCASRTKGGAHGYTFGSGTRLTVV.

This rearrangement joins TRBV28 to TRBJ2-1, with TRBD1 identical over 7 bases. The V gene end was trimmed by 4 bases and the J gene end by 0 bases; junction bases not matched to a gene: 6. The germline V gene has CDR1 MDHEN and CDR2 SYDVKM. The CDR3 contains 16 residues. The CDR3 reads CASSSSWDSSYNEQFF. The CDR3 coding sequence is TGTGCCAGCAGTTCCTCTTGGGACAGCTCCTACAATGAGCAGTTCTTC.

The chain is built from TRBV29-1 and TRBJ2-2, with TRBD1 as a possible D gene (6 bases). V was pared by 0 bases and J by 8 bases, with 34 bases between. This CDR3 spans 21 amino acids. Germline values: CDR1 SQVTM, CDR2 ANQGSEA. In nucleotides, the CDR3 is TGCAGCGTTGAAGATCGCTCCGTCAGGGGTGGTGTGTGGAAGGGTCCGGGGGAGCTGTTTTTT. Protein product: CSVEDRSVRGGVWKGPGELFF.

The chain employs TRBV18 and TRBJ1-4; D gene ambiguous. V dropped 4 bases and J dropped 6 bases, with 12 bases sitting between them. This CDR3 spans 14 amino acids. The germline CDR1 and CDR2 sequences are KGHSH and LQKENI. CDR3 sequence (DNA): TGTGCCAGCTCACTCGACACGTTTTATGAAAAACTGTTTTTT. Translated, it gives CASSLDTFYEKLFF.

The table lists this clone with a count of one. DNA of the CDR3: TGTGCCAGCAGCCGGAAGGGGACTAGCGGTTCCAGCTCCTACGAGCAGTACTTC. Translating it yields CASSRKGTSGSSSYEQYF. V usage is TRBV27 and J usage is TRBJ2-7; the match to TRBD2 covers 11 bases. The CDR3 sequence is 18 residues long. Trimming cost V 6 bases and J 0 bases; bases outside gene matches: 13. Germline loops: CDR1 MNHEY, CDR2 SMNVEV (reference sequence).

This chain uses TRBV6-5 with TRBJ1-1; D may be TRBD1 (5 bases). The CDR3 is 14 amino acids. CDR1 and CDR2 from the germline V gene are MNHEY and SVGAGI. V gave up 9 bases and J gave up 1 base, with 15 bases separating them. CDR3 nucleotide sequence: TGTGCCAGTGGGGCCGGCGAAACGAACACTGAAGCTTTCTTT. This encodes CASGAGETNTEAFF.

The CDR3, as DNA: TGTGCCAGCACTAATTCCGGGGGGGTTTCCACAGATACGCAGTATTTT. Its protein is CASTNSGGVSTDTQYF. This rearrangement joins TRBV7-9 to TRBJ2-3; TRBD2 agrees at 8 bases. Germline V gene data show CDR1 as SEHNR and CDR2 as FQNEAQ (reference sequence). This CDR3 is built from 16 residues. V was pared by 7 bases and J by 2 bases, with 11 bases of the junction left unmatched.

This clone came up once. The rearrangement uses TRBV5-1 and TRBJ2-7; 10 nucleotides line up with TRBD1. Germline lookup yields CDR1 SGHRS and CDR2 YFSETQ. There are 14 residues in the CDR3. Trimming cost V 4 bases and J 7 bases; bases outside gene matches: 8. The CDR3 region is CASSLTGGAREQYF. The CDR3 DNA reads TGCGCCAGCAGCCTGACAGGGGGCGCGAGGGAGCAGTACTTC. Together with reference TRBV5-1 and TRBJ2-7, the CDR3 gives the full variable domain: KAGVTQTPRYLIKTRGQQVTLSCSPISGHRSVSWYQQTPGQGLQFLFEYFSETQRNKGNFPGRFSGRQFSNSRSEMNVSTLELGDSALYLCASSLTGGAREQYFGPGTRLTVT.

The chain carries TRBV27 and TRBJ2-7, with 11 positions matching TRBD2. Germline V CDR1 and CDR2: MNHEY, SMNVEV (reference sequence). With 6 bases clipped from V and 6 bases from J, the junction kept 7 bases outside the gene matches. The CDR3 consists of 14 residues. The CDR3 reads CASSAGLAASEQYF. CDR3 sequence (DNA): TGTGCCAGCAGCGCGGGACTAGCGGCCTCCGAGCAGTACTTC.

The chain links TRBV27 to TRBJ2-5; tentatively, D is TRBD2 (5 bases). V was shortened by 6 bases and J by 4 bases, with 18 bases between the two germline ends. The CDR3 loop spans 15 amino acids. Germline loops: CDR1 MNHEY, CDR2 SMNVEV (reference sequence). The CDR3 loop is CASRSLGPGLETQYF. CDR3 bases: TGTGCCAGCAGATCTCTCGGGCCCGGACTAGAGACCCAGTACTTC.

The chain employs TRBV3-1 (or the pseudogene TRBV3-2) and TRBJ2-1; 11 bases align to TRBD2. V shed 8 bases, J shed 7 bases, and the junction held 7 bases outside the gene matches. CDR3 length equals 14 residues. Germline V gene data show CDR1 as LGHDT and CDR2 as YNNKEL (reference sequence). CDR3 protein: CASSNLAGGNEQFF. In DNA, the CDR3 is TGTGCCAGCTCAAACCTAGCGGGAGGAAATGAGCAGTTCTTC.

CDR3 nucleotides: TGTGCCACCTCTCCGGGGAACTATGGCTACACCTTC. It specifies CATSPGNYGYTF. The chain is built from TRBV24-1 and TRBJ1-2, with D unresolved. V lost 9 bases and J 2 bases, leaving 9 bases between the germline ends. The CDR3 length is 12 residues. Germline CDR1 is KGHDR and CDR2 is SFDVKD.

This chain links TRBV11-3 with TRBJ2-5; a possible D gene is TRBD1 (6 bases). This CDR3 region has 13 residues. Trimming shortened V by 6 bases and J by 1 base, and 9 bases separated the two germline ends. Per germline, CDR1 SGHNT and CDR2 YENEEA. Here the CDR3 DNA reads TGTGCCAGCAGTAGGGACACCCAAGAGACCCAGTACTTC. Its translation is CASSRDTQETQYF. Variable domain in full (rest from reference TRBV11-3 and TRBJ2-5): EAGVVQSPRYKIIEKKQPVAFWCNPISGHNTLYWYLQNLGQGPELLIRYENEEAVDDSQLPKDRFSAERLKGVDSTLKIQPAELGDSAVYLCASSRDTQETQYFGPGTRLLVL.

The chain uses TRBV28 and TRBJ1-2; D is undetermined. V lost 1 base to trimming and J lost 8 bases, with 20 bases between them. The CDR3 sequence is 16 residues long. CDR1 is MDHEN, CDR2 SYDVKM, per germline. The CDR3 DNA reads as TGTGCCAGCAGTTTATCTTTTACCTTGATTCAGTCCGGCTACACCTTC. Translating it yields CASSLSFTLIQSGYTF.

The chain has TRBV19 and TRBJ1-2; D perhaps matches TRBD1 (5 bases). Germline CDR1 reads LNHDA; CDR2 reads SQIVND (reference sequence). The CDR3 covers 17 residues. The ends were cut back, 10 bases at V and 1 base at J, with 25 bases in the middle. CDR3 nucleotide sequence: TGTGCCACCCACCCGGGGGTGCTTAGCCTCTTTAACTATGGCTACACCTTC. It is translated as CATHPGVLSLFNYGYTF.

In this sample, this clone turned up a few times. The rearrangement joins TRBV28 to TRBJ1-6; the D is unclear. CDR1 is MDHEN and CDR2 is SYDVKM in the germline V gene. This CDR3 region has 14 residues. The V end lost 5 bases, the J end lost 9 bases, and 14 bases lay between the germline ends. CDR3 coding DNA: TGTGCCAGCAGTCTCAACTCGGGTGGTTCACCCCTCCACTTT. Protein product: CASSLNSGGSPLHF. The entire variable domain, with the rest obtained from reference TRBV28 and TRBJ1-6, is as follows: DVKVTQSSRYLVKRTGEKVFLECVQDMDHENMFWYRQDPGLGLRLIYFSYDVKMKEKGDIPEGYSVSREKKERFSLILESASTNQTSMYLCASSLNSGGSPLHFGNGTRLTVT.

The genes are TRBV9 and TRBJ2-1; D gene uncertain. Germline V gene sequence: CDR1 SGDLS, CDR2 YYNGEE. CDR3 length equals 14 residues. Trimming took 0 bases from V and 8 from J, leaving 12 bases between them. The CDR3: CASSVGAESHEQFF. CDR3 coding DNA: TGTGCCAGCAGCGTAGGGGCTGAATCACATGAGCAGTTCTTC.

The genes are TRBV6-5 and TRBJ2-7, with 12 bases identical to TRBD2. Germline V CDR1 and CDR2: MNHEY, SVGAGI. Unmatched junction bases numbered 0, after V lost 7 bases and J lost 2 bases. This CDR3 contains 13 residues. This chain's CDR3 is CASTSGGAYEQYF. CDR3 DNA sequence: TGTGCCAGCACTAGCGGGGGGGCCTACGAGCAGTACTTC.